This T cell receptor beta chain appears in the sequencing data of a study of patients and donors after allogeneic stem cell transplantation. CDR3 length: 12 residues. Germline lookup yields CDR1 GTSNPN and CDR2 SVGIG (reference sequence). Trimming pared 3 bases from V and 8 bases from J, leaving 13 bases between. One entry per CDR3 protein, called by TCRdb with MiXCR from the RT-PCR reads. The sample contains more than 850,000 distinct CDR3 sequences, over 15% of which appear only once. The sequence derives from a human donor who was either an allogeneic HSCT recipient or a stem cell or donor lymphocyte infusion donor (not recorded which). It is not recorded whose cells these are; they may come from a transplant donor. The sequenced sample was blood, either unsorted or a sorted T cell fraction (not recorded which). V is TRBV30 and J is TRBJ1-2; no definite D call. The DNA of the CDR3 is TGTGCCTGGAGCCGGACGACGACCGGCTACACCTTC. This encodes CAWSRTTTGYTF.